What follows describes a single T cell receptor beta chain. The data are from a study of blood T cell repertoires in COVID-19. Study as a whole: COVID-19 samples collected from the United States, Italy and Spain covered acute and convalescent phases. In each case, the material was cDNA or gDNA derived from T cells, B-cell-depleted T cells, or PBMCs.

This CDR3 has 15 residues. The ends were cut back, 2 bases at V and 0 bases at J, with 8 bases in the middle. Germline CDR1 GTSNPN, CDR2 SVGIG (reference sequence). As handled by the study authors: Researchers report that nucleated cell counts were estimated from reference gene primer amplification. Generated by immunoSEQ multiplex PCR, the TCRdb table keeps only in-frame clones and is missing some. V and J calls and clone size are as listed in that table; D and trimming were resolved from the DNA. The sample carries about 100,000 clones, 70% to 80% recorded once. Sequencing used peripheral blood. The chain has TRBV30 and TRBJ2-6; D remains unclear. This TCR derives from a woman in her 70s with acute or convalescent COVID-19. This CDR3 is CAWSTQSSGANVLTF. In nucleotides, the CDR3 is TGTGCCTGGAGTACTCAAAGCTCTGGGGCCAACGTCCTGACTTTC.